The next 6 T cell receptor beta chains were all read from a single sample in a study of T cell changes during pregnancy in multiple sclerosis. Clones were read by immunoSEQ multiplex PCR, and TCRdb kept only the in-frame ones, dropping some. The profile covers about 20,000 clones, with about nine tenths appearing a single time and 6.5% to 9% taken by the ten largest. The sample consisted of CD8+ T cells from peripheral blood mononuclear cells, taken in the third trimester of pregnancy. The receptors derive from a female donor in good health, enrolled as a control in a pregnancy study.

The chain combines TRBV30 with TRBJ1-5; the D is unclear. This CDR3 has 13 residues. Trimming removed 0 bases from V and 8 bases from J, with 11 bases in between. CDR1 GTSNPN and CDR2 SVGIG come from the germline V gene (reference sequence). CDR3: CAWSVEGWEPQHF. Here the CDR3 DNA reads TGTGCCTGGAGTGTTGAGGGATGGGAGCCCCAGCATTTT.

This rearrangement joins TRBV27 to TRBJ2-1; the match to TRBD2 covers 7 bases. Germline V gives CDR1 MNHEY, CDR2 SMNVEV (reference sequence). This CDR3 spans 15 amino acids. V was clipped by 5 bases and J by 3 bases; unmatched bases: 7. The CDR3 DNA follows: TGTGCCAGCAGTCACCCCGGACTAGACTACAATGAGCAGTTCTTC. Translated, it gives CASSHPGLDYNEQFF.

This clone was detected once. This chain links TRBV2 with TRBJ2-7; 9 bases match TRBD1. CDR1 SNHLY and CDR2 FYNNEI come from the germline V gene. Losses at the gene ends were 7 bases for V and 0 bases for J; bases not matched to a gene: 4. CDR3 size: 14 residues. The chain's CDR3 is CASKPGQGSYEQYF. As DNA, the CDR3 is TGTGCCAGCAAACCGGGACAGGGCTCCTACGAGCAGTACTTC.

This sequence joins TRBV6-1 and TRBJ1-4; 8 positions match TRBD1. The CDR3 consists of 19 residues. The V gene end was trimmed by 2 bases and the J gene end by 4 bases; junction bases not matched to a gene: 15. The germline gives CDR1 MNHNS, CDR2 SASEGT. For the CDR3, the DNA is TGTGCCAGCAGTGAAATGGTCAGGGGGCCCATCGGGGGTAATGAAAAACTGTTTTTT. It codes for CASSEMVRGPIGGNEKLFF.

This clone came up once. The chain carries TRBV7-9 and TRBJ1-4; 8 bases map to TRBD1. The CDR3 runs to 14 residues. In germline, CDR1 is SEHNR, CDR2 FQNEAQ (reference sequence). The V and J ends lost 3 bases and 8 bases, in that order; junction bases with no gene match: 5. The CDR3 reads CASSLTGAREKLFF. The CDR3, as DNA: TGTGCCAGCAGCTTGACAGGGGCGAGAGAAAAACTGTTTTTT.

The CDR3: CASSDPGQGYEQYF. In DNA form, the CDR3 reads TGCGCCAGCAGCGACCCGGGACAGGGCTACGAGCAGTACTTC. This chain connects TRBV4-1 to TRBJ2-7, with 9 bases identical to TRBD1. The ends lost 5 bases at V and 3 bases at J; junction bases unmatched: 5. There are 14 residues in the CDR3. From germline, CDR1 is MGHRA and CDR2 YSYEKL.